These 19 T cell receptor beta chains were all obtained from the same sample, sequenced in a study of T cell repertoires in cytomegalovirus infection. TCRdb redid the calling of the reads with MiXCR, one entry per CDR3 protein. The sample holds more than 150,000 distinct CDR3 sequences, about 21% seen once. The sequenced material came from PBMCs. The receptors here all came from a human donor in good health (CMV status not recorded). Some clones in this sample may be carry-over from other donors' samples.

This clonotype was seen at least ten times. The gene calls are TRBV7-8 and TRBJ1-5, with D uncertain. Germline V gene lookup returns CDR1 SGHVS and CDR2 FQNEAQ. The CDR3 is 12 residues long. V was trimmed by 5 bases and J by 6 bases, leaving 8 bases between them. CDR3 nucleotide sequence: TGTGCCAGCAGCGAAGGCGGTCAGCCCCAGCATTTT. Amino acids: CASSEGGQPQHF.

This clonotype was recorded many times. The gene calls are TRBV7-2 and TRBJ2-7; 8 positions match TRBD1. Germline values: CDR1 SGHTA, CDR2 FQGNSA. The CDR3 is 16 amino acids. J lost 2 bases, V lost 5 bases, and 11 bases had no gene match. The DNA for the CDR3 is TGTGCCAGCAGCCAGGGCAGGACAGGGATAACCTACGAGCAGTACTTC. Residues: CASSQGRTGITYEQYF.

This clonotype was seen many times. The CDR3 bases are TGTGCCAGCAGCTTAGAACAGGACTGGCGTAGAGGCTACACCTTC. Protein sequence: CASSLEQDWRRGYTF. This chain connects TRBV7-9 to TRBJ1-2, with D possibly TRBD1 on 5 matching bases. Germline V gene sequence: CDR1 SEHNR, CDR2 FQNEAQ (reference sequence). The germline V and J ends were trimmed by 1 base and 8 bases, with 17 bases remaining between them. There are 15 residues in the CDR3.

This clonotype has a count of ten or more. The chain has TRBV7-9 and TRBJ1-4; D not resolved. This CDR3 is 14 amino acids long. Trimming took off 0 bases at V and 4 bases at J, with 6 bases between the two ends. The germline CDR1 and CDR2 sequences are SEHNR and FQNEAQ (reference sequence). The CDR3 region is CASSLAQYNEKLFF. The CDR3 DNA reads TGTGCCAGCAGCTTAGCACAGTATAATGAAAAACTGTTTTTT.

This chain links TRBV19 with TRBJ1-1; 7 nucleotides match TRBD1. Per the germline V gene, CDR1 is LNHDA and CDR2 is SQIVND (reference sequence). CDR3 size: 14 residues. The J segment lost 6 bases and the V segment lost 5 bases, leaving 9 bases of the junction unmatched. The CDR3 DNA sequence: TGTGCCAGTAGTGGGTGGCAGGGGGTACCTGAAGCTTTCTTT. Its translation is CASSGWQGVPEAFF.

In its sample, this clonotype was seen many times. J is TRBJ1-2 and V is TRBV18, with 10 nucleotides matching TRBD1. The trim removed 3 bases at V and 6 bases at J, leaving 7 bases unmatched. The CDR3 length is 15 residues. The germline CDR1 and CDR2 sequences are KGHSH and LQKENI. CDR3 residues: CASSPRDRGMDGYTF. The DNA of the CDR3 is TGTGCCAGCTCACCGCGGGACAGGGGAATGGATGGCTACACCTTC.

This chain joins TRBV7-9 and TRBJ2-1; D ambiguous. This CDR3 spans 14 amino acids. The V gene lost 6 bases and the J gene lost 5 bases, with 14 bases spanning the gap. In germline, CDR1 is SEHNR, CDR2 FQNEAQ (reference sequence). The CDR3 region is CASSWHSTHNEQFF. Written as DNA, the CDR3 is TGTGCCAGCAGTTGGCACTCGACGCACAATGAGCAGTTCTTC.

This clonotype was found a few times. The chain is built from TRBV24-1 and TRBJ2-3; 8 bases line up with TRBD1. Germline V gene data show CDR1 as KGHDR and CDR2 as SFDVKD. Trimming cost V 4 bases and J 4 bases; bases outside gene matches: 6. This CDR3 has 15 amino acids. CDR3 amino acids: CATSEQGAFPDTQYF. The DNA for the CDR3 is TGTGCCACCAGTGAGCAGGGGGCATTTCCAGATACGCAGTATTTT.

This clonotype was seen many times. The J gene is TRBJ1-5, the V gene TRBV6-6; no clear D gene. CDR3 length: 13 amino acids. Germline V gene sequence: CDR1 MNHNY, CDR2 SVGAGI (reference sequence). The V and J ends lost 5 bases and 11 bases respectively, with 16 bases between them. CDR3 DNA sequence: TGTGCCAGCAGTGCCTCCGGAGACCAGGCCCAGCATTTT. This sequence encodes CASSASGDQAQHF.

Many counts were recorded for this clonotype. The chain links TRBV12-3 or TRBV12-4 to TRBJ1-5; weak D call: TRBD1 (5 bases). This CDR3 comprises 15 residues. The V end was cut by 3 bases, the J end by 5 bases, with 14 bases between. Here the CDR3 DNA reads TGTGCCAGCAGTTTTACACAGGATTTTTATCAGCCCCAGCATTTT. Its protein is CASSFTQDFYQPQHF.

The J gene is TRBJ2-5, the V gene TRBV24-1, with 8 bases matching TRBD2. The germline gives CDR1 KGHDR, CDR2 SFDVKD. The V segment lost 3 bases and the J segment 5 bases; nucleotides outside the gene matches: 1. This CDR3 is 13 amino acids long. DNA for the CDR3: TGTGCCACCAGTGATCCGGGGGGGGAGACCCAGTACTTC. Residues: CATSDPGGETQYF.

This clonotype was detected only a few times. This chain links TRBV7-2 with TRBJ2-1; TRBD2 agrees at 9 bases. There are 16 residues in the CDR3. The V gene end was trimmed by 3 bases and the J gene end by 7 bases; junction bases not matched to a gene: 10. The V gene's germline CDR1 is SGHTA and CDR2 FQGNSA. This chain's CDR3 is CASSFGGSGRRNEQFF. The CDR3 coding sequence is TGTGCCAGCAGCTTTGGTGGTAGCGGGAGAAGGAATGAGCAGTTCTTC.

This clonotype appeared many times. CDR3 residues: CASSLIAGQETQYF. CDR3 coding DNA: TGTGCCAGCAGCTTAATAGCGGGCCAAGAGACCCAGTACTTC. The chain links TRBV7-6 to TRBJ2-5; TRBD2 matches at 7 bases. This CDR3 is 14 amino acids long. Unmatched junction bases numbered 1, after V lost 2 bases and J lost 1 base. CDR1 SGHVS and CDR2 FNYEAQ come from the germline V gene.

The table lists this clonotype with many counts. The chain is built from TRBV12-3 or TRBV12-4 and TRBJ1-2, with TRBD1 as a possible D gene (5 bases). The CDR3 contains 13 residues. V gave up 2 bases and J gave up 2 bases, with 6 bases separating them. For the CDR3, the DNA is TGTGCCAGCAGTTTACAGGGAAACTATGGCTACACCTTC. Translation: CASSLQGNYGYTF.

This clonotype appeared a few times. This chain links TRBV5-4 with TRBJ2-7; TRBD1 matches at 8 bases. There are 14 residues in the CDR3. Germline CDR1 and CDR2: SGHNT and YYREEE (reference sequence). V lost 0 bases to trimming and J lost 3 bases; unmatched junction nucleotides: 2. The DNA for the CDR3 is TGTGCCAGCAGCTTGGGGACAGGGAACTACGAGCAGTACTTC. It is translated as CASSLGTGNYEQYF. Supplemented by reference TRBV5-4 and TRBJ2-7, the full variable domain reads ETGVTQSPTHLIKTRGQQVTLRCSSQSGHNTVSWYQQALGQGPQFIFQYYREEENGRGNFPPRFSGLQFPNYSSELNVNALELDDSALYLCASSLGTGNYEQYFGPGTRLTVT.

This clonotype was seen a single time. The V gene is TRBV11-2, the J gene TRBJ2-7, with 12 bases aligning to TRBD2. Germline V lookup: CDR1 SGHAT, CDR2 FQNNGV. The CDR3 covers 14 residues. The trim removed 5 bases at V and 7 bases at J, leaving 6 bases unmatched. CDR3 in amino acids: CASSLAGGPREQYF. The CDR3 DNA reads as TGTGCCAGCAGCCTAGCGGGGGGGCCTCGGGAGCAGTACTTC.

The chain is built from TRBV5-1 and TRBJ1-1; TRBD1 matches at 7 bases. Unmatched junction bases numbered 4, after V lost 4 bases and J lost 1 base. The germline CDR1 and CDR2 sequences are SGHRS and YFSETQ. The CDR3 is made up of 14 amino acids. The CDR3 protein is CASSEGGGNTEAFF. The CDR3 DNA sequence: TGCGCCAGCAGCGAAGGGGGCGGGAACACTGAAGCTTTCTTT.

The V and J genes are TRBV14 and TRBJ2-5; possibly TRBD2 for D (5 bases). The CDR3 loop spans 16 amino acids. Trimming pared 1 base from V and 0 bases from J, leaving 12 bases between. Per the germline V gene, CDR1 is SGHDN and CDR2 is FVKESK. The CDR3 DNA follows: TGTGCCAGCAGCCAAGTGGCTAGCCCGTACCAAGAGACCCAGTACTTC. It translates to CASSQVASPYQETQYF.

V gene TRBV6-1 combines with J gene TRBJ2-2; 12 nucleotides align to TRBD2. CDR1 is MNHNS, CDR2 SASEGT, per germline. The CDR3 has 16 amino acids. V was pared by 4 bases and J by 7 bases, with 7 bases of the junction left unmatched. In nucleotides, the CDR3 is TGTGCCAGCAGTGGGTCACTAGCGGGGGGTCTCGGGGAGCTGTTTTTT. This encodes CASSGSLAGGLGELFF.